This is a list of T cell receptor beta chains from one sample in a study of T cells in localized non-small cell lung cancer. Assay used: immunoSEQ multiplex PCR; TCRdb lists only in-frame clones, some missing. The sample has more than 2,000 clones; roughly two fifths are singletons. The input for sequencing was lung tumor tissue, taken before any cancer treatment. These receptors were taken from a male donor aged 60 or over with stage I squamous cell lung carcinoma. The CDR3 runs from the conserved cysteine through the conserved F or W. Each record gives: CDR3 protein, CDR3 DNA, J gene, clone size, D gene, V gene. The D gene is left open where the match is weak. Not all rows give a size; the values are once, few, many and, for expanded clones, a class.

CDR3aa: CASSVGANSPLHF
CDR3nt: TGTGCCAGCAGCGTAGGAGCAAATTCACCCCTCCACTTT
j_gene: TRBJ1-6
abundance: -
d_gene: -
v_gene: TRBV9

CDR3aa: CASSPLDRGWEQYF
CDR3nt: TGTGCCAGCAGTCCCCTCGACAGGGGTTGGGAGCAGTACTTC
j_gene: TRBJ2-7
abundance: -
d_gene: TRBD1
v_gene: TRBV6-8

CDR3aa: CASSVDGDYNEQFF
CDR3nt: TGCGCCAGCAGTGTTGACGGGGACTACAATGAGCAGTTCTTC
j_gene: TRBJ2-1
abundance: -
d_gene: -
v_gene: TRBV10-2

CDR3aa: CASSPSTGDYGYTF
CDR3nt: TGTGCCAGCAGCCCCTCGACAGGGGACTATGGCTACACCTTC
j_gene: TRBJ1-2
abundance: -
d_gene: TRBD1
v_gene: TRBV9

CDR3aa: CASSPTATQGEAFF
CDR3nt: TGTGCCAGCTCACCGACAGCGACCCAGGGGGAAGCTTTCTTT
j_gene: TRBJ1-1
abundance: few
d_gene: -
v_gene: TRBV18

CDR3aa: CASSVGQGANTGELFF
CDR3nt: TGTGCCAGCAGCGTAGGACAGGGGGCGAACACCGGGGAGCTGTTTTTT
j_gene: TRBJ2-2
abundance: few
d_gene: TRBD1
v_gene: TRBV9

CDR3aa: CASRRRRVNTEAFF
CDR3nt: TGTGCCAGTAGAAGGCGGCGGGTGAACACTGAAGCTTTCTTT
j_gene: TRBJ1-1
abundance: -
d_gene: -
v_gene: TRBV19

CDR3aa: CASSRGGPGETQYF
CDR3nt: TGCGCCAGCAGCCGAGGGGGGCCCGGGGAGACCCAGTACTTC
j_gene: TRBJ2-5
abundance: -
d_gene: -
v_gene: TRBV4-1

CDR3aa: CASSQDRSWTGELFF
CDR3nt: TGCGCCAGCAGCCAAGATAGGAGTTGGACCGGGGAGCTGTTTTTT
j_gene: TRBJ2-2
abundance: -
d_gene: -
v_gene: TRBV4-1

CDR3aa: CASSLMTGAGANVLTF
CDR3nt: TGTGCCAGCAGCTTAATGACAGGGGCTGGGGCCAACGTCCTGACTTTC
j_gene: TRBJ2-6
abundance: few
d_gene: TRBD1
v_gene: TRBV11-3

CDR3aa: CSVDRGYGELFF
CDR3nt: TGCAGCGTTGATCGTGGATACGGGGAGCTGTTTTTT
j_gene: TRBJ2-2
abundance: -
d_gene: -
v_gene: TRBV29-1

CDR3aa: CASSSGDGQNSPLHF
CDR3nt: TGTGCCAGCTCCTCTGGGGACGGCCAAAATTCACCCCTCCACTTT
j_gene: TRBJ1-6
abundance: -
d_gene: -
v_gene: TRBV18

CDR3aa: CASSPPGAPNEKLFF
CDR3nt: TGTGCCAGCTCACCACCGGGGGCGCCCAATGAAAAACTGTTTTTT
j_gene: TRBJ1-4
abundance: -
d_gene: -
v_gene: TRBV18

CDR3aa: CSVRSGGYTDTQYF
CDR3nt: TGCAGCGTTAGGAGCGGAGGGTACACAGATACGCAGTATTTT
j_gene: TRBJ2-3
abundance: -
d_gene: -
v_gene: TRBV29-1

CDR3aa: CASSGAGLYTEAFF
CDR3nt: TGTGCCAGCAGCGGAGCAGGGCTTTACACTGAAGCTTTCTTT
j_gene: TRBJ1-1
abundance: few
d_gene: -
v_gene: TRBV6-8

CDR3aa: CAWSQGLAGGADTQYF
CDR3nt: TGTGCCTGGAGCCAAGGACTAGCGGGTGGTGCAGATACGCAGTATTTT
j_gene: TRBJ2-3
abundance: -
d_gene: TRBD2
v_gene: TRBV30

CDR3aa: CASGFPLGGNEQFF
CDR3nt: TGTGCTAGTGGTTTTCCTTTGGGGGGCAATGAGCAGTTCTTC
j_gene: TRBJ2-1
abundance: -
d_gene: -
v_gene: TRBV12-5

CDR3aa: CASSESKPLRGNTIYF
CDR3nt: TGCGCCAGCAGTGAGTCAAAGCCTCTGCGGGGAAACACCATATATTTT
j_gene: TRBJ1-3
abundance: -
d_gene: -
v_gene: TRBV10-1

CDR3aa: CAIRLDRYNEQFF
CDR3nt: TGTGCCATCAGATTGGACAGATACAATGAGCAGTTCTTC
j_gene: TRBJ2-1
abundance: once
d_gene: -
v_gene: TRBV6-8

CDR3aa: CASSFEGAGANVLTF
CDR3nt: TGTGCCAGCAGCTTTGAGGGAGCTGGGGCCAACGTCCTGACTTTC
j_gene: TRBJ2-6
abundance: -
d_gene: -
v_gene: TRBV11-3

CDR3aa: CASSTWGSYNSPLHF
CDR3nt: TGTGCCAGCAGTACATGGGGGTCCTATAATTCACCCCTCCACTTT
j_gene: TRBJ1-6
abundance: -
d_gene: -
v_gene: TRBV6-8

CDR3aa: CASSARMDTEAFF
CDR3nt: TGTGCCAGCAGCGCTCGCATGGACACTGAAGCTTTCTTT
j_gene: TRBJ1-1
abundance: -
d_gene: -
v_gene: TRBV6-8

CDR3aa: CASSPLHRGRFNEQFF
CDR3nt: TGTGCCAGCAGCCCCTTACACAGGGGGCGCTTCAATGAGCAGTTCTTC
j_gene: TRBJ2-1
abundance: -
d_gene: TRBD1
v_gene: TRBV14

CDR3aa: CASSEGNSGNTIYF
CDR3nt: TGTGCCAGCAGTGAAGGGAACTCTGGAAACACCATATATTTT
j_gene: TRBJ1-3
abundance: -
d_gene: -
v_gene: TRBV6-1

CDR3aa: CASSPLNPRGVFSYEQYF
CDR3nt: TGTGCCAGCAGTCCCCTCAATCCGCGGGGGGTTTTCTCCTACGAGCAGTACTTC
j_gene: TRBJ2-7
abundance: few
d_gene: TRBD2
v_gene: TRBV9

CDR3aa: CASTVSLANTEAFF
CDR3nt: TGTGCCAGCACCGTTTCGCTGGCGAACACTGAAGCTTTCTTT
j_gene: TRBJ1-1
abundance: few
d_gene: -
v_gene: TRBV6-8

CDR3aa: CASSWQPGSYEQYF
CDR3nt: TGTGCCAGCAGCTGGCAGCCGGGCTCCTACGAGCAGTACTTC
j_gene: TRBJ2-7
abundance: medium-sized
d_gene: -
v_gene: TRBV11-3

CDR3aa: CASSVMPAPNSYNSPLHF
CDR3nt: TGTGCCAGCTCGGTAATGCCCGCACCTAACTCCTATAATTCACCCCTCCACTTT
j_gene: TRBJ1-6
abundance: -
d_gene: -
v_gene: TRBV18

CDR3aa: CASSPLQGENYGYTF
CDR3nt: TGTGCCAGCTCACCCCTACAGGGGGAGAACTATGGCTACACCTTC
j_gene: TRBJ1-2
abundance: -
d_gene: TRBD1
v_gene: TRBV18

CDR3aa: CASTTQGATHNEQFF
CDR3nt: TGTGCCAGTACTACACAGGGGGCGACACACAATGAGCAGTTCTTC
j_gene: TRBJ2-1
abundance: -
d_gene: TRBD1
v_gene: TRBV19

CDR3aa: CASSNLALQETQYF
CDR3nt: TGTGCCAGTAGTAACCTAGCTCTCCAAGAGACCCAGTACTTC
j_gene: TRBJ2-5
abundance: -
d_gene: -
v_gene: TRBV19

CDR3aa: CASSLPRAGINYGYTF
CDR3nt: TGTGCCAGCAGCTTGCCGAGGGCAGGGATCAACTATGGCTACACCTTC
j_gene: TRBJ1-2
abundance: few
d_gene: -
v_gene: TRBV11-3

CDR3aa: CASSFQTPTDTQYF
CDR3nt: TGCGCCAGCAGCTTTCAGACTCCCACAGATACGCAGTATTTT
j_gene: TRBJ2-3
abundance: few
d_gene: -
v_gene: TRBV5-1

CDR3aa: CAISLGGVDQPQHF
CDR3nt: TGTGCCATCAGCCTCGGAGGGGTAGATCAGCCCCAGCATTTT
j_gene: TRBJ1-5
abundance: -
d_gene: -
v_gene: TRBV6-8

CDR3aa: CASSPPGMPNEKLFF
CDR3nt: TGTGCCAGCTCACCACCGGGGATGCCTAATGAAAAACTGTTTTTT
j_gene: TRBJ1-4
abundance: -
d_gene: -
v_gene: TRBV18

CDR3aa: CASSLPLRDNEQYF
CDR3nt: TGTGCCAGCAGCTTACCGCTCAGGGATAACGAGCAGTACTTC
j_gene: TRBJ2-7
abundance: few
d_gene: -
v_gene: TRBV11-3

CDR3aa: CASSYPNENIQYF
CDR3nt: TGTGCCAGCAGTTACCCTAACGAAAACATTCAGTACTTC
j_gene: TRBJ2-4
abundance: few
d_gene: -
v_gene: TRBV6-8

CDR3aa: CASSFALLGTMAQYF
CDR3nt: TGTGCCAGCAGCTTTGCCCTACTAGGGACTATGGCGCAGTATTTT
j_gene: TRBJ2-3
abundance: -
d_gene: TRBD2
v_gene: TRBV7-8

CDR3aa: CASAAWVGNTEAFF
CDR3nt: TGTGCCAGCGCAGCATGGGTTGGAAACACTGAAGCTTTCTTT
j_gene: TRBJ1-1
abundance: few
d_gene: -
v_gene: TRBV25-1

CDR3aa: CASSIGFPAANEKLFF
CDR3nt: TGTGCCAGTAGTATAGGTTTCCCCGCGGCTAATGAAAAACTGTTTTTT
j_gene: TRBJ1-4
abundance: -
d_gene: -
v_gene: TRBV19

CDR3aa: CAISNQGVAETQYF
CDR3nt: TGTGCCATCAGTAACCAGGGGGTCGCGGAGACCCAGTACTTC
j_gene: TRBJ2-5
abundance: -
d_gene: TRBD1
v_gene: TRBV6-8

CDR3aa: CASSPLRTGMNTEAFF
CDR3nt: TGTGCCAGCTCACCACTAAGGACAGGGATGAACACTGAAGCTTTCTTT
j_gene: TRBJ1-1
abundance: -
d_gene: TRBD1
v_gene: TRBV18

CDR3aa: CASSYSSVAEDGDTQYF
CDR3nt: TGTGCCAGCAGTTACTCTTCGGTGGCAGAGGATGGGGATACGCAGTATTTT
j_gene: TRBJ2-3
abundance: few
d_gene: -
v_gene: TRBV6-8

CDR3aa: CASSYVGEEGYTF
CDR3nt: TGTGCCAGCAGTTACGTGGGTGAGGAAGGCTACACCTTC
j_gene: TRBJ1-2
abundance: few
d_gene: -
v_gene: TRBV6-8

CDR3aa: CASSQDGGKTQYF
CDR3nt: TGCGCCAGCAGCCAAGACGGGGGAAAGACGCAGTATTTT
j_gene: TRBJ2-3
abundance: -
d_gene: -
v_gene: TRBV4-1

CDR3aa: CASSSMMSSYEQYF
CDR3nt: TGTGCCAGCAGTTCGATGATGAGCTCCTACGAGCAGTACTTC
j_gene: TRBJ2-7
abundance: few
d_gene: -
v_gene: TRBV6-8

CDR3aa: CASSYSGNGELFF
CDR3nt: TGTGCCAGCAGTTACTCGGGGAACGGGGAGCTGTTTTTT
j_gene: TRBJ2-2
abundance: medium-sized
d_gene: -
v_gene: TRBV6-8

CDR3aa: CAAGQGIYEQYF
CDR3nt: TGTGCAGCGGGACAGGGAATCTACGAGCAGTACTTC
j_gene: TRBJ2-7
abundance: -
d_gene: TRBD1
v_gene: TRBV30

CDR3aa: CASSLFGGAGNTIYF
CDR3nt: TGTGCCAGCAGCCTTTTCGGCGGGGCTGGAAACACCATATATTTT
j_gene: TRBJ1-3
abundance: -
d_gene: -
v_gene: TRBV11-3

CDR3aa: CASSVVAGSEAFF
CDR3nt: TGTGCCAGCAGCGTAGTGGCAGGGAGTGAAGCTTTCTTT
j_gene: TRBJ1-1
abundance: -
d_gene: -
v_gene: TRBV9